This record concerns one T cell receptor (beta chain) sequence. The data are from a study of shared T cell receptors in the human thymus. TCRdb's copy holds only in-frame clones and misses some; the assay was immunoSEQ multiplex PCR. This table holds about 660,000 clones, more than 70% found once. After removal of 5 bases from V and 2 bases from J, the junction contained 10 bases not matched to a gene. Germline V gene lookup returns CDR1 MNHEY and CDR2 SMNVEV (reference sequence). The CDR3 length is 16 residues. In addition, the sample was reused for a study of human thymus T cells. That investigation notes: Thymus was obtained from resections taken during corrective heart surgery. As related research reported, thymic repertoires overlapped highly among unrelated individuals.

Sample: thymocytes. The receptor was derived from a boy younger than two with a congenital heart defect. The J gene is TRBJ2-7, the V gene TRBV27; TRBD1 aligns across 9 bases. The CDR3 here is CASSDRDREETYEQYF. The CDR3 region has the DNA TGTGCCAGCAGTGATCGGGACAGGGAGGAGACCTACGAGCAGTACTTC.